This T cell receptor beta chain comes out of a study of technical replicates of blood from several donors. The CDR3 has 11 residues. Trimming pared 9 bases from V and 2 bases from J, leaving 7 bases between. The germline V gene encodes CDR1 LNHDA and CDR2 SQIVND (reference sequence). The table came from immunoSEQ multiplex PCR; TCRdb's copy has only in-frame clones and leaves some out. The sample shows about 14,000 clones, roughly 80% of them seen only once. This clone was observed a handful of times. This TCR derives from a human donor in good health. The sample consisted of PBMCs. This chain links TRBV19 with TRBJ1-2, with unresolved D. Written as DNA, the CDR3 is TGTGCCAGCGAGGTAAACTATGGCTACACCTTC. As protein: CASEVNYGYTF.